Listed below are T cell receptor beta chains from one sample, sequenced in a study of T-cell memory formation after mild COVID-19. TCRdb reanalysed the 5' RACE reads using MiXCR and keeps one entry per CDR3 protein. The table has approximately 150,000 distinct CDR3 sequences, more than 12% seen once. Sequenced input: PBMCs or a T cell subset sorted from them (not recorded which). The origin of the receptors is an adult woman who had mild COVID-19 (a few samples of this study predate the infection). Cell type and time point are not known. CDR3s leave out the opening cysteine and the closing phenylalanine or tryptophan. D genes are given only for firm matches. Where a row states a size, it is once, few, many or the class of an expanded clone; other rows omit it.

>few|TRBV25-1|TRBJ1-4|TRBD1
ASSDRTGKEEKLF
>NA|TRBV12-3/TRBV12-4|TRBJ1-2|NA
ASSPRTLKISGANYGYT
>few|TRBV7-3|TRBJ2-4|NA
ASSSLEAKNIQY
>NA|TRBV6-7|TRBJ1-5|NA
ARVQRLDGQAQH
>NA|TRBV14|TRBJ1-1|NA
ASSQGLGRDTEAF
>NA|TRBV7-6|TRBJ2-2|TRBD2
ASSLVLAGGTGELF
>few|TRBV20-1|TRBJ1-1|NA
SARGRTDPMNTEAF
>NA|TRBV12-3/TRBV12-4|TRBJ2-7|NA
ASSLAGHSSYEQY
>NA|TRBV6-1|TRBJ2-5|TRBD2
ASSELASGGAAETQY
>NA|TRBV15|TRBJ2-7|NA
ATSRVRDVIYEQY
>few|TRBV20-1|TRBJ1-1|NA
SGLLPQSINTEAF
>NA|TRBV12-3/TRBV12-4|TRBJ2-1|NA
ASSSFGVYNEQF
>few|TRBV20-1|TRBJ2-7|TRBD1
SASPGTGAIQQY
>NA|TRBV24-1|TRBJ2-5|TRBD2
ATSESGRDEETQY
>few|TRBV12-3/TRBV12-4|TRBJ2-1|NA
ASSLGPNLGGNLYNEQF
>few|TRBV12-3/TRBV12-4|TRBJ2-1|TRBD1
ASSLEGANEQF
>many|TRBV21-1|TRBJ2-7|NA
ASSPNGQENYEQY
>NA|TRBV5-1|TRBJ1-2|NA
ASSWGETYGYT
>few|TRBV5-1|TRBJ1-6|NA
ASSLAAGPNSPLH
>NA|TRBV5-1|TRBJ2-3|TRBD1
ASSKDRGPTDTQY
>NA|TRBV12-3/TRBV12-4|TRBJ2-3|NA
ASSSRWVGVDRTDTQY
>NA|TRBV6-6|TRBJ2-5|NA
ASSYVTGPGETQY
>few|TRBV5-1|TRBJ1-1|NA
ASSYQGAMGEAF
>few|TRBV6-5|TRBJ1-1|NA
ASSYRMRHPDTEAF
>NA|TRBV4-1|TRBJ2-7|NA
ASSHAGYPNEQY
>few|TRBV7-9|TRBJ1-1|TRBD1
ASSATRTGTSAF
>few|TRBV6-6|TRBJ2-1|TRBD1
ASSSFQGDSYNEQF
>NA|TRBV5-4|TRBJ2-7|NA
ASSLKGGRTSYEQY
>NA|TRBV21-1|TRBJ2-7|NA
ASSPKCPSTRGRSREQY
>NA|TRBV6-5|TRBJ1-6|NA
ASSYGGAHNSPLH
>few|TRBV6-2/TRBV6-3|TRBJ2-7|NA
ASSDGRSDGNYEQY
>NA|TRBV2|TRBJ2-1|NA
ASSDGGGQMHEQF
>NA|TRBV6-6|TRBJ2-7|TRBD1
ASSGGQPYEQY
>NA|TRBV7-8|TRBJ2-2|TRBD2
ASSLGLAGLLSGELF
>NA|TRBV5-4|TRBJ2-1|NA
ASSLGTAATGGQF
>NA|TRBV18|TRBJ2-7|NA
ASSQTGTLFYEQY
>NA|TRBV19|TRBJ2-5|NA
ASSMVGKETQY
>few|TRBV10-3|TRBJ2-7|NA
AIGDSMSSYEQY
>few|TRBV12-3/TRBV12-4|TRBJ2-3|NA
ASSLMASPTDTQY